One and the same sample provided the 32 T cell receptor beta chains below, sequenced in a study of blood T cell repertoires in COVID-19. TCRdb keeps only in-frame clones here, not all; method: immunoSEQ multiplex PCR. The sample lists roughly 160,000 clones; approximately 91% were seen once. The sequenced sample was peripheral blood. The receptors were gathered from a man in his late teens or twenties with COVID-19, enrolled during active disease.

CDR3 coding DNA: TGCGCCAGCAGCTTGGCCGGGGGTTCACCCCTCCACTTT. It yields the protein CASSLAGGSPLHF. This chain uses TRBV5-1 with TRBJ1-6, with D possibly being TRBD1 (5 bases). V was pared by 0 bases and J by 9 bases, with 7 bases between. The germline V gene has CDR1 SGHRS and CDR2 YFSETQ. The CDR3 contains 13 residues.

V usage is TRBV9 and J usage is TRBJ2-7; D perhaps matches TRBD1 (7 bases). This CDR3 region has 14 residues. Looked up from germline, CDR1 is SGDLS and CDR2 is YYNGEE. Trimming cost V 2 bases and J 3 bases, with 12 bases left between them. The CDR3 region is CASSVQGGFYEQYF. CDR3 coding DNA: TGTGCCAGCAGCGTCCAGGGGGGCTTCTACGAGCAGTACTTC.

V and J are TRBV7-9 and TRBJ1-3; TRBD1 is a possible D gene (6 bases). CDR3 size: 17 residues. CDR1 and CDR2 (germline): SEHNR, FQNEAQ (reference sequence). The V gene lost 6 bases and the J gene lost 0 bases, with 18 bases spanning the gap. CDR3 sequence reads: CASRSADRELSGNTIYF. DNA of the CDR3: TGTGCCAGCAGATCTGCGGACAGAGAGCTCTCTGGAAACACCATATATTTT.

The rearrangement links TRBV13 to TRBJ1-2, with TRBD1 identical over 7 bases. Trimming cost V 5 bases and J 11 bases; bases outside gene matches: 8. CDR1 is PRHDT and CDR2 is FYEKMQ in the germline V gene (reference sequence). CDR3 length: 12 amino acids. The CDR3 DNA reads TGTGCCAGCAGCAAAGGGGACAGCCGGTACACCTTC. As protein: CASSKGDSRYTF.

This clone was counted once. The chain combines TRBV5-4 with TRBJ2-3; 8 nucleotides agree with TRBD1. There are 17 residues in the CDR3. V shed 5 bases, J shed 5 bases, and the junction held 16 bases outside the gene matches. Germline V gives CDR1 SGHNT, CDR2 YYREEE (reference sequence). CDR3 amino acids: CASRYRTGLGLGDTQYF. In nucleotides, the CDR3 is TGTGCCAGCAGGTACCGGACAGGGTTGGGCCTCGGAGATACGCAGTATTTT.

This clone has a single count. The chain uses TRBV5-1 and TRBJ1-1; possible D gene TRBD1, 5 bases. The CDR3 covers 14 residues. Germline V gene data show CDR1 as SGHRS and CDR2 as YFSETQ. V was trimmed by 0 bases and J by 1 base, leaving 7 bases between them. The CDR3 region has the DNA TGCGCCAGCAGCTTGGTGCAGGGGAACACTGAAGCTTTCTTT. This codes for CASSLVQGNTEAFF.

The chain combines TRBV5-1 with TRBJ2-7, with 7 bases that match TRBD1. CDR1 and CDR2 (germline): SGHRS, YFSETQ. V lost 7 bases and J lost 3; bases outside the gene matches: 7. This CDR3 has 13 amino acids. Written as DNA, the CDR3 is TGCGCCAGCGGCCACACAGGGGTCTACGAGCAGTACTTC. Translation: CASGHTGVYEQYF.

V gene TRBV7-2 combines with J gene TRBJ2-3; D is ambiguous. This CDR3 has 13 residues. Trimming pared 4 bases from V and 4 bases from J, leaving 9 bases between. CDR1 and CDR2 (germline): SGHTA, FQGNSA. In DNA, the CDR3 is TGTGCCAGCAGCTCGCAGTCAGCAGATACGCAGTATTTT. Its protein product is CASSSQSADTQYF.

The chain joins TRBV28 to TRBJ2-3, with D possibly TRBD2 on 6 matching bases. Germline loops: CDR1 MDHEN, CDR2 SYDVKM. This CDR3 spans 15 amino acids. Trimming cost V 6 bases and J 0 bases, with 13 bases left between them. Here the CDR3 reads CASSSPGLSTDTQYF. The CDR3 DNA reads TGTGCCAGCAGCTCACCGGGACTGAGCACAGATACGCAGTATTTT. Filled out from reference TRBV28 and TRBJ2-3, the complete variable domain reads DVKVTQSSRYLVKRTGEKVFLECVQDMDHENMFWYRQDPGLGLRLIYFSYDVKMKEKGDIPEGYSVSREKKERFSLILESASTNQTSMYLCASSSPGLSTDTQYFGPGTRLTVL.

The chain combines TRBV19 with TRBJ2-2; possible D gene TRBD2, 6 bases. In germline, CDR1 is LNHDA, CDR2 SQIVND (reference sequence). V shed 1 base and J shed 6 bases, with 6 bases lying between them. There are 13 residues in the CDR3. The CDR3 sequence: CASSIAGAGELFF. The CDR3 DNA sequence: TGTGCCAGTAGTATAGCGGGGGCCGGGGAGCTGTTTTTT.

This chain's CDR3 is CASSLSSGRREQFF. In DNA form, the CDR3 reads TGTGCCAGCAGCTTATCTAGCGGGAGGAGGGAGCAGTTCTTC. The rearrangement uses TRBV11-2 and TRBJ2-1; TRBD2 matches 11 bases. Losses at the gene ends were 2 bases for V and 10 bases for J; bases not matched to a gene: 4. CDR1 and CDR2 from the germline V gene are SGHAT and FQNNGV. This CDR3 spans 14 amino acids. Full variable domain (missing parts from reference TRBV11-2 and TRBJ2-1): EAGVAQSPRYKIIEKRQSVAFWCNPISGHATLYWYQQILGQGPKLLIQFQNNGVVDDSQLPKDRFSAERLKGVDSTLKIQPAKLEDSAVYLCASSLSSGRREQFFGPGTRLTVL.

CDR3 coding DNA: TGTGCCACCCGGAACACCGGGGAGCTGTTTTTT. It translates to CATRNTGELFF. V usage is TRBV25-1 and J usage is TRBJ2-2; D is undetermined. Germline CDR1 and CDR2: MGHDK and SYGVNS. This CDR3 contains 11 residues. V was shortened by 10 bases and J by 1 base, with 4 bases between the two germline ends.

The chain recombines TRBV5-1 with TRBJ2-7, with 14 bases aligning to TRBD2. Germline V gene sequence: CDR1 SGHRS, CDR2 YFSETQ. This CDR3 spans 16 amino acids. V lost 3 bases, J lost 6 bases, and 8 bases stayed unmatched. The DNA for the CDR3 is TGCGCCAGCAGCTCTTCTCCGGGACTAGCGGGAGCCGAGCAGTACTTC. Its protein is CASSSSPGLAGAEQYF. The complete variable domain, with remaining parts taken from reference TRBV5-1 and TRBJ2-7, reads KAGVTQTPRYLIKTRGQQVTLSCSPISGHRSVSWYQQTPGQGLQFLFEYFSETQRNKGNFPGRFSGRQFSNSRSEMNVSTLELGDSALYLCASSSSPGLAGAEQYFGPGTRLTVT.

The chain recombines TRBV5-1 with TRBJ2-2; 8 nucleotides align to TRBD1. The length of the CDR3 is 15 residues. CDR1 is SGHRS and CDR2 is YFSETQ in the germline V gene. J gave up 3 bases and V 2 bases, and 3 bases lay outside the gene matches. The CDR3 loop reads CASSFNRGDTGELFF. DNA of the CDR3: TGCGCCAGCAGCTTCAACAGGGGGGACACCGGGGAGCTGTTTTTT.

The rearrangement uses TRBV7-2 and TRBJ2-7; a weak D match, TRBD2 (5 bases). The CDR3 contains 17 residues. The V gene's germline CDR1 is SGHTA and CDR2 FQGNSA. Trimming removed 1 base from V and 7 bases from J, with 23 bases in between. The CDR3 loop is CASSLVPSLRDPREQYF. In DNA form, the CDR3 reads TGTGCCAGCAGCTTAGTACCTAGCCTGCGTGACCCTAGAGAGCAGTACTTC.

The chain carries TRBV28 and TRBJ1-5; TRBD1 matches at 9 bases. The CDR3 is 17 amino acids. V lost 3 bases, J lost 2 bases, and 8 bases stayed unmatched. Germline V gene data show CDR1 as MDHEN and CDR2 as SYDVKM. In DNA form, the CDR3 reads TGTGCCAGCAGTTTGACAACAGGGGGCATGGGCAATCAGCCCCAGCATTTT. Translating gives CASSLTTGGMGNQPQHF.

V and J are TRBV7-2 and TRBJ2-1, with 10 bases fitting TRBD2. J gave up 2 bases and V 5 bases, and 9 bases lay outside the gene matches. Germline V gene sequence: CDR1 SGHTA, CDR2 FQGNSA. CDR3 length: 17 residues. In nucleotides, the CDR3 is TGTGCCAGCAGCCCTCACGGGAGCGGGAGGGCCTACAATGAGCAGTTCTTC. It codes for CASSPHGSGRAYNEQFF.

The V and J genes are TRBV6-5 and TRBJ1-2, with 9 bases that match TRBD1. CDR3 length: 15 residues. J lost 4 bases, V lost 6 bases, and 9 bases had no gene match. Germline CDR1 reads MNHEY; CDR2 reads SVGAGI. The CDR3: CASSLTGGGLYGYTF. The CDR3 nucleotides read TGTGCCAGCAGCCTAACAGGGGGCGGGCTCTATGGCTACACCTTC.

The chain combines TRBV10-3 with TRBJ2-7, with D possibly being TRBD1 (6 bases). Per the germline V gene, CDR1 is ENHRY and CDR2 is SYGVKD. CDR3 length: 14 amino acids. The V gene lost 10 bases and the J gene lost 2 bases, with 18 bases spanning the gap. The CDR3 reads CATRLDRGPYEQYF. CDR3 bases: TGTGCCACCCGCTTGGACAGAGGTCCCTACGAGCAGTACTTC.

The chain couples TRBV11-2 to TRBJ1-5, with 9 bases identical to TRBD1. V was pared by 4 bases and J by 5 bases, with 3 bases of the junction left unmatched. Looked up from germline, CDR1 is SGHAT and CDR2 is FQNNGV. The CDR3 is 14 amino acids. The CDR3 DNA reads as TGTGCCAGCAGCTCAGGGACAGGGCATCAGCCCCAGCATTTT. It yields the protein CASSSGTGHQPQHF.

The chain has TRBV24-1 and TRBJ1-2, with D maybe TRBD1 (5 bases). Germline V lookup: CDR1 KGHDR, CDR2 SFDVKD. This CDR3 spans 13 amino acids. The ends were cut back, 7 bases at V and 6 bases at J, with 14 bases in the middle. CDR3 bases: TGTGCCACCAGCGGGGGGGTAGAAGATGGCTACACCTTC. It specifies CATSGGVEDGYTF.

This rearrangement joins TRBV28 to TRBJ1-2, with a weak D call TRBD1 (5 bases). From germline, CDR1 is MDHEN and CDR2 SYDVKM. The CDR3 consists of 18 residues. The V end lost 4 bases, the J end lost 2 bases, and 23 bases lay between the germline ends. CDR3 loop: CASSSPAQGKSGNYGYTF. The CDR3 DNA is TGTGCCAGCAGTTCCCCGGCTCAGGGAAAATCCGGGAACTATGGCTACACCTTC.

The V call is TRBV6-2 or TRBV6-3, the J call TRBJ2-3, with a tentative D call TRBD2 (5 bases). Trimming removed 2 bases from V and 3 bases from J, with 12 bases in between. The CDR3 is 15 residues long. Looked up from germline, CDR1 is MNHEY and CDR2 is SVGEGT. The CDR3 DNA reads TGTGCCAGCAGTTACGTGGCGGGCGGGACAGATACGCAGTATTTT. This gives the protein CASSYVAGGTDTQYF.

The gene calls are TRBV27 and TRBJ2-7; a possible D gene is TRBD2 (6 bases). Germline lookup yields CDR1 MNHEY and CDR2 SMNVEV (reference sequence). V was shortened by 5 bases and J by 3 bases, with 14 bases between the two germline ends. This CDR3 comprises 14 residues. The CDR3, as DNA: TGTGCCAGCAGTCCCGGGACGGGACTCTACGAGCAGTACTTC. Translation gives CASSPGTGLYEQYF.

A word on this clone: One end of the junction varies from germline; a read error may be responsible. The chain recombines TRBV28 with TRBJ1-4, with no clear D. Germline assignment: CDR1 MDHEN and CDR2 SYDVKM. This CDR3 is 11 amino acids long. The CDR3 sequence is CASSGNEKLLF. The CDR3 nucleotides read TGTGCCAGCAGTGGTAATGAAAAACTGCTTTTT.

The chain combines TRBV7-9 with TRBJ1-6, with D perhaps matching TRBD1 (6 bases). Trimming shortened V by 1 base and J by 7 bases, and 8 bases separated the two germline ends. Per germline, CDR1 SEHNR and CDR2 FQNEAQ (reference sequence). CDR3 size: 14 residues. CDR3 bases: TGTGCCAGCAGCTTAGGGGACACCAATTCACCCCTCCACTTT. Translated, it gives CASSLGDTNSPLHF.

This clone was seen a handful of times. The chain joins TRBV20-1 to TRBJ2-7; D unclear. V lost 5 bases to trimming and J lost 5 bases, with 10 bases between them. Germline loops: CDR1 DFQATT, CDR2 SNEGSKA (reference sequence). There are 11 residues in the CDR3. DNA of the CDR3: TGCAGTGCTCGCGGAGAAGACGAGCAGTACTTC. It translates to CSARGEDEQYF.

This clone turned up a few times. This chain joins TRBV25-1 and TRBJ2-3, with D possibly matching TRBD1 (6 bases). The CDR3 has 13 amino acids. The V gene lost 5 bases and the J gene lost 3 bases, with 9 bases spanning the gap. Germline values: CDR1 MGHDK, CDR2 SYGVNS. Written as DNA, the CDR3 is TGTGCCAGCAGTACACAGGGAACAGATACGCAGTATTTT. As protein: CASSTQGTDTQYF. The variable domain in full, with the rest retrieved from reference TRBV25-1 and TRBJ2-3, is EADIYQTPRYLVIGTGKKITLECSQTMGHDKMYWYQQDPGMELHLIHYSYGVNSTEKGDLSSESTVSRIRTEHFPLTLESARPSHTSQYLCASSTQGTDTQYFGPGTRLTVL.

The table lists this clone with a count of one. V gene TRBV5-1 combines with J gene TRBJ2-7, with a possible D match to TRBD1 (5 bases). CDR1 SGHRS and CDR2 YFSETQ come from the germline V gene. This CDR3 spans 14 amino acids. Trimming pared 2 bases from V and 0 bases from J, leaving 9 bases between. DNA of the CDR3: TGCGCCAGCAGCTTCGCGGACACCTCCTACGAGCAGTACTTC. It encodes CASSFADTSYEQYF. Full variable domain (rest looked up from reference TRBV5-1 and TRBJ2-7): KAGVTQTPRYLIKTRGQQVTLSCSPISGHRSVSWYQQTPGQGLQFLFEYFSETQRNKGNFPGRFSGRQFSNSRSEMNVSTLELGDSALYLCASSFADTSYEQYFGPGTRLTVT.

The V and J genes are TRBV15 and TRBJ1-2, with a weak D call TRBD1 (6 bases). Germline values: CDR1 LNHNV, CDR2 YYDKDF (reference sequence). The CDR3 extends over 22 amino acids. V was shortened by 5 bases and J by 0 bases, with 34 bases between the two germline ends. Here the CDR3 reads CATSGRVERGGEDLTSNYGYTF. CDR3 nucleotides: TGTGCCACCAGCGGCCGGGTGGAAAGAGGGGGTGAAGACTTAACTTCTAACTATGGCTACACCTTC.

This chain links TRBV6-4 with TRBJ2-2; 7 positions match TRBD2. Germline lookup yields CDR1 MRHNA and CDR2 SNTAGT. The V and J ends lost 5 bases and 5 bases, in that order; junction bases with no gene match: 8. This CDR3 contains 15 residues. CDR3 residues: CASSNVAGQTGELFF. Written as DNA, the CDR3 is TGTGCCAGCAGTAATGTAGCGGGCCAAACCGGGGAGCTGTTTTTT.

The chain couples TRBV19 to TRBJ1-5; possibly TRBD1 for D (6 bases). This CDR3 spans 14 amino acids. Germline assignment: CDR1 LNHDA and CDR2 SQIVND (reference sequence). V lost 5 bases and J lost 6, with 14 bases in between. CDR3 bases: TGTGCCAGTAGTTACGGGACACGGGGTCAGCCCCAGCATTTT. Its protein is CASSYGTRGQPQHF.